This TCR beta chain was sequenced during a study of T cells in Graves' hyperthyroidism and ophthalmopathy. Study-level results: In blood, most of the thyroid clonotypes expanded above 0.001 were also present. The model made its ophthalmopathy prediction, and onset followed a median around 6.9 months later.

Uncontrolled infection, other autoimmune disease, pregnancy or lactation led to exclusion. Each diagnosis was grounded in clinical symptoms, serum thyroxine and TRAb, thyroid ultrasound, and orbital computed tomography. This clonotype was counted ten times or more. What it binds is not known. The CDR3 regions of TCR beta were amplified from RNA transcripts. The TCR CDR3 was amplified in a first-round RT-PCR using the HTBI primer set. TCRdb passed the multiplex PCR reads through MiXCR, listing each CDR3 protein once. The sample records 400,000 to 500,000 distinct CDR3 sequences, about 15% being singletons. Germline V gives CDR1 LGHDT, CDR2 YNNKEL (reference sequence). The V end was cut by 4 bases, the J end by 1 base, with 15 bases between. The CDR3 totals 16 residues.

The material sequenced was blood. The sequence was collected from a man aged 18-30 years with Graves' ophthalmopathy. This chain joins TRBV3-1 and TRBJ2-3; unclear D gene. The chain's CDR3 is CASSPRASSRTDTQYF. CDR3 nucleotides: TGTGCCAGCAGCCCCCGAGCGTCAAGCCGCACAGATACGCAGTATTTT.